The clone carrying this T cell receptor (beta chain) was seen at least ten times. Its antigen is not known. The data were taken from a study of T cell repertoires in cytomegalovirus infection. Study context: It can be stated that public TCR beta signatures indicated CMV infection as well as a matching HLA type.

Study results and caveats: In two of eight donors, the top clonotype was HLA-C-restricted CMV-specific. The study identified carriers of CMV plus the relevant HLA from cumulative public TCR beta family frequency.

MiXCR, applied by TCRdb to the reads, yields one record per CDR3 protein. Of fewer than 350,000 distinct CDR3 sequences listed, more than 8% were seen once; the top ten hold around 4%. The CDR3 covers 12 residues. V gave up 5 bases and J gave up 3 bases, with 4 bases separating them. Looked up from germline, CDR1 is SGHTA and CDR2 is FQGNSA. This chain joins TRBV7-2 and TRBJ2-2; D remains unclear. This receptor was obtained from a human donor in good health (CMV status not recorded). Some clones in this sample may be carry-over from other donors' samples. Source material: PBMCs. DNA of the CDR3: TGTGCCAGCAGCGAGTACACCGGGGAGCTGTTTTTT. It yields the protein CASSEYTGELFF.